The 7 T cell receptor beta chains below all came from one sample that was sequenced in a study of T cells and copy number aberrations in small-cell lung cancer. Libraries were prepared by immunoSEQ multiplex PCR; TCRdb keeps only in-frame clonotypes and omits some of them. The data show about 6,800 clones, approximately 76% seen once. The material sequenced was normal tissue next to the tumor. The receptors were gathered from a woman aged 70-85 years with small cell lung cancer. Some clones in this sample may be carry-over from other donors' samples.

The chain links TRBV10-3 to TRBJ2-7, with D perhaps matching TRBD1 or TRBD2 (5 bases each). V was cut by 4 bases and J by 4 bases, with 8 bases left in between. Germline CDR1 ENHRY, CDR2 SYGVKD. The CDR3 is made up of 12 amino acids. CDR3: CAISGDRYEQYF. CDR3 DNA: TGTGCCATCAGTGGGGACCGGTACGAGCAGTACTTC.

This rearrangement joins TRBV11-1 to TRBJ2-2, with D perhaps given as TRBD1 or TRBD2 (5 bases each). Per germline, CDR1 SGHAT and CDR2 FQDESV (reference sequence). The CDR3 runs 15 residues. The V end lost 3 bases, the J end lost 6 bases, and 14 bases lay between the germline ends. The CDR3 sequence: CASSFPAVGAGELFF. The CDR3 bases are TGTGCCAGCAGCTTTCCGGCTGTGGGGGCCGGGGAGCTGTTTTTT.

This sequence joins TRBV7-2 and TRBJ2-3, with TRBD1 as a possible D gene (6 bases). Trimming took off 5 bases at V and 5 bases at J, with 14 bases between the two ends. The CDR3 runs to 14 residues. Germline lookup yields CDR1 SGHTA and CDR2 FQGNSA. CDR3 in amino acids: CASSGAQGRDTQYF. CDR3 DNA sequence: TGTGCCAGCAGCGGGGCACAGGGAAGAGATACGCAGTATTTT.

This clone has only one observation. This sequence joins TRBV5-1 and TRBJ2-5; D is possibly TRBD1 or TRBD2 (5 bases each). The CDR3 runs to 15 residues. Germline V lookup: CDR1 SGHRS, CDR2 YFSETQ. Trimming removed 4 bases from V and 1 base from J, with 14 bases in between. The CDR3 region is CASSPYMGVQETQYF. The CDR3 bases are TGCGCCAGCAGCCCATACATGGGGGTCCAAGAGACCCAGTACTTC.

The chain uses TRBV11-3 and TRBJ1-1, with D possibly being TRBD1 (6 bases). CDR1 SGHNT and CDR2 YENEEA come from the germline V gene. There are 13 residues in the CDR3. Trimming stripped 3 bases from V and 2 bases from J, with 7 bases between. In DNA form, the CDR3 reads TGTGCCAGCAGCTTCGGGACAAACACTGAAGCTTTCTTT. Protein sequence: CASSFGTNTEAFF.

Judged by abundance, this clone is medium-sized. The chain uses TRBV25-1 and TRBJ2-1; no clear D gene. The V gene lost 5 bases and the J gene lost 5 bases, with 7 bases spanning the gap. The CDR3 contains 12 residues. Germline CDR1 is MGHDK and CDR2 is SYGVNS. CDR3 nucleotides: TGTGCCAGCAGTCCAGTTAACAATGAGCAGTTCTTC. This codes for CASSPVNNEQFF.

V and J are TRBV29-1 and TRBJ1-1, with 9 bases aligning to TRBD1. Germline V gives CDR1 SQVTM, CDR2 ANQGSEA. There are 14 residues in the CDR3. Trimming removed 7 bases from V and 3 bases from J; junction bases left unmatched: 9. CDR3 region: CSGTTGTGHTEAFF. The CDR3, as DNA: TGCAGCGGAACCACCGGGACAGGGCACACTGAAGCTTTCTTT. Drawing the rest from reference TRBV29-1 and TRBJ1-1, the complete variable domain is SAVISQKPSRDICQRGTSLTIQCQVDSQVTMMFWYRQQPGQSLTLIATANQGSEATYESGFVIDKFPISRPNLTFSTLTVSNMSPEDSSIYLCSGTTGTGHTEAFFGQGTRLTVV.